This T cell receptor beta chain was retrieved from a study of blood T cell repertoires in COVID-19. The overall study: Sites across the United States, Italy and Spain contributed samples from acute and convalescent COVID-19. Sources were T cells, B-cell-depleted T cells, or PBMCs; the material itself was cDNA or gDNA.

Trimming stripped 0 bases from V and 0 bases from J, with 9 bases between. This CDR3 is 15 amino acids long. Germline-derived CDR1 and CDR2 are GTSNPN and SVGIG (reference sequence). Libraries were prepared by immunoSEQ multiplex PCR; TCRdb keeps only in-frame clonotypes and omits some of them. The table includes approximately 240,000 clones, approximately 84% detected once. The TCR was taken from a woman aged 55-69 years with acute or convalescent COVID-19. The chain joins TRBV30 to TRBJ1-5; the D gene is possibly TRBD1 (5 bases). The sequencing sample was made of peripheral blood. The CDR3 region is CAWSVGGHSNQPQHF. CDR3 nucleotides: TGTGCCTGGAGTGTCGGTGGACATAGCAATCAGCCCCAGCATTTT.